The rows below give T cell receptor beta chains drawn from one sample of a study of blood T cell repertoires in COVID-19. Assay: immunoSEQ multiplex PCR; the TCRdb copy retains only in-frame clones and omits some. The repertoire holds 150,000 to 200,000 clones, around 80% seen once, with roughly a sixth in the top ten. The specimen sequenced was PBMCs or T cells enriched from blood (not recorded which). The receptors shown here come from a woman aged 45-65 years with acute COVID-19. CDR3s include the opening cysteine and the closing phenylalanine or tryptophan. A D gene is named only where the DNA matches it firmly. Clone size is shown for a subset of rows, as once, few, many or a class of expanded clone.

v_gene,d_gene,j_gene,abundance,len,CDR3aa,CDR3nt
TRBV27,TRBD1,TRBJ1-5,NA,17,CARTPRQGDKRNQPQHF,TGTGCCAGAACACCCCGACAGGGAGATAAGCGAAATCAGCCCCAGCATTTT
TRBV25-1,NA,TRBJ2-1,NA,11,CASSLRGEQFF,TGTGCCAGCAGTTTGCGGGGTGAGCAGTTCTTC
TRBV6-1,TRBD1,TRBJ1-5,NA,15,CASSELDRVGQPQHF,TGTGCCAGCAGTGAATTAGACAGGGTCGGTCAGCCCCAGCATTTT
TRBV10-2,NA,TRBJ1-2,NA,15,CASSQQGVIVDGYTF,TGCGCCAGCAGCCAACAAGGGGTCATCGTAGATGGCTACACCTTC
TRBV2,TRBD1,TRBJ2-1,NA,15,CASSRDRDVNNEQFF,TGTGCCAGCAGTCGGGACAGGGATGTTAACAATGAGCAGTTCTTC
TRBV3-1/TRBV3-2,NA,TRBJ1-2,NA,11,CASSRGEGYTF,TGTGCCAGCAGCCGGGGCGAAGGCTACACCTTC
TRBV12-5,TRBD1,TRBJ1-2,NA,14,CASGLNPHGTVPTF,TGTGCTAGTGGTTTGAACCCCCACGGGACAGTCCCCACCTTC
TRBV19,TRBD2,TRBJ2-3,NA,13,CASTSGGRDTQYF,TGTGCCAGTACGAGCGGGGGGCGAGATACGCAGTATTTT
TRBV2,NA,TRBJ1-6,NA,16,CASRPPGGLDNSPLHF,TGTGCCAGCAGACCCCCGGGGGGTCTGGATAATTCACCCCTCCACTTT
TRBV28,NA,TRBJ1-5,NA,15,CASSVGGASNQPQHF,TGTGCCAGCAGTGTTGGCGGGGCTTCCAATCAGCCCCAGCATTTT
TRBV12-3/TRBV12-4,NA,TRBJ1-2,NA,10,CASSLRRVRF,TGTGCCAGCAGTTTACGGAGGGTACGCTTC
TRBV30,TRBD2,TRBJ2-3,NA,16,CAWSLGLAGVTDTQYF,TGTGCCTGGAGTCTGGGACTAGCGGGTGTCACAGATACGCAGTATTTT
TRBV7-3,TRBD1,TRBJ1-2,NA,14,CASSSGQGGYGYTF,TGTGCCAGCAGCTCCGGACAGGGCGGCTATGGCTACACCTTC
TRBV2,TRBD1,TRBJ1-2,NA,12,CASSGQGIGYTF,TGTGCCAGCAGTGGACAGGGGATTGGCTACACCTTC
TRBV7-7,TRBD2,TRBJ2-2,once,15,CASSLETSATGELFF,TGTGCTAGCAGCTTAGAAACTAGCGCCACCGGGGAGCTGTTTTTT
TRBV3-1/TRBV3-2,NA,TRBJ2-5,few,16,CASSQDWQGVQETQYF,TGTGCCAGCAGCCAAGATTGGCAGGGCGTACAAGAGACCCAGTACTTC
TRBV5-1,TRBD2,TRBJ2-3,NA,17,CASRLRIGRGATDTQYF,TGCGCCAGCAGGCTACGAATTGGGCGGGGGGCAACAGATACGCAGTATTTT
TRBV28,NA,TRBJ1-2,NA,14,CASSLNRVAYGYTF,TGTGCCAGCAGTTTGAACAGGGTAGCCTATGGCTACACCTTC
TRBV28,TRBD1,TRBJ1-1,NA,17,CASSSGQGPSSDTEAFF,TGTGCCAGCAGTTCCGGACAGGGGCCTTCGTCGGACACTGAAGCTTTCTTT
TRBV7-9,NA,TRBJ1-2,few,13,CASSSSQDYGYTF,TGTGCCAGCAGCTCCTCACAGGACTATGGCTACACCTTC
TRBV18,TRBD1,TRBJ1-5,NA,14,CASSPTGADQPQHF,TGTGCCAGCTCACCCACAGGGGCCGATCAGCCCCAGCATTTT
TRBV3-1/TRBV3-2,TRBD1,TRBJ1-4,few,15,CASSDPGQLNEKLFF,TGTGCCAGCAGCGACCCGGGACAGCTTAATGAAAAACTGTTTTTT
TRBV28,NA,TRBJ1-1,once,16,CASSLCGGGADTEAFF,TGTGCCAGCAGTTTATGCGGTGGGGGGGCGGACACTGAAGCTTTCTTT
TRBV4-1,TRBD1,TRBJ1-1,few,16,CASSQGRGQKRPEAFF,TGCGCCAGCAGCCAAGGCAGGGGGCAGAAAAGGCCTGAAGCTTTCTTT
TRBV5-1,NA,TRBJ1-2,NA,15,CASSLVPGVNYGYTF,TGCGCCAGCAGCTTGGTCCCCGGGGTTAACTATGGCTACACCTTC
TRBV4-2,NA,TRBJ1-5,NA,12,CASSQDGQPQHF,TGTGCCAGCAGCCAAGACGGTCAGCCCCAGCATTTT
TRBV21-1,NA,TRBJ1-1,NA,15,CASSQAGEADTEAFF,TGTGCCAGCAGCCAAGCCGGGGAAGCGGACACTGAAGCTTTCTTT
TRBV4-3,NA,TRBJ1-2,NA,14,CASSQAWGRDGYTF,TGCGCCAGCAGCCAAGCTTGGGGGCGCGATGGCTACACCTTC
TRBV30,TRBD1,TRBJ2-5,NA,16,CAWSPREPGQLETQYF,TGTGCCTGGAGTCCCCGTGAACCGGGACAGTTAGAGACCCAGTACTTC
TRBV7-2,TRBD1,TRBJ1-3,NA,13,CASSGQDRNTIYF,TGTGCCAGCAGCGGACAGGACCGAAACACCATATATTTT
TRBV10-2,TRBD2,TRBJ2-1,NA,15,CASSDISGEYNEQFF,TGCGCCAGCAGTGATATTAGCGGGGAGTACAATGAGCAGTTCTTC
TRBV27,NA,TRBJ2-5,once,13,CASSTRGGGTQYF,TGTGCCAGCAGTACAAGGGGTGGTGGGACCCAGTACTTC
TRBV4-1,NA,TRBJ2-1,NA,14,CASSQNRGVNEQFF,TGCGCCAGCAGCCAGAATCGGGGAGTCAATGAGCAGTTCTTC
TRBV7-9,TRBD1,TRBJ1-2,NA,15,CASSSDRVVNYGYTF,TGTGCCAGCAGCTCGGACAGGGTAGTTAACTATGGCTACACCTTC
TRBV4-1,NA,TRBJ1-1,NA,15,CASSQGTDLNTEAFF,TGCGCCAGCAGCCAAGGGACAGACCTGAACACTGAAGCTTTCTTT
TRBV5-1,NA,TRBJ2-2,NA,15,CASSSRGANTGELFF,TGCGCCAGCAGCAGCAGGGGGGCCAACACCGGGGAGCTGTTTTTT
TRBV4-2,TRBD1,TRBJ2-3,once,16,CASSRGRGQGPDTQYF,TGTGCCAGCAGCCGAGGTCGAGGACAGGGCCCAGATACGCAGTATTTT
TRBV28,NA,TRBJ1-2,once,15,CASRQGREGGYGYTF,TGTGCCAGCAGACAGGGACGGGAGGGTGGCTATGGCTACACCTTC
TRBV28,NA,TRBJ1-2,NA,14,CASSLFEQGNGYTF,TGTGCCAGCAGCCTCTTCGAACAGGGTAATGGCTACACCTTC
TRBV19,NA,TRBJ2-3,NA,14,CASSQGGAGDTQYF,TGTGCCAGTAGCCAAGGGGGGGCAGGGGATACGCAGTATTTT
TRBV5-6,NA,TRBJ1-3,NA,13,CASSLREGNTIYF,TGTGCCAGCAGCTTGAGGGAGGGAAACACCATATATTTT
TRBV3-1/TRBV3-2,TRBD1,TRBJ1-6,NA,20,CAILVFYPGTGGPYNSPLHF,TGTGCCATCCTAGTTTTTTACCCCGGGACAGGTGGCCCCTATAATTCACCCCTCCACTTT
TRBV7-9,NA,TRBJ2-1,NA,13,CASSPERGNEQFF,TGTGCCAGCAGCCCAGAGAGGGGGAATGAGCAGTTCTTC
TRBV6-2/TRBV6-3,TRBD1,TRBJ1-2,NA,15,CASSPGTGGNYGYTF,TGTGCCAGCAGCCCCGGGACAGGAGGTAACTATGGCTACACCTTC
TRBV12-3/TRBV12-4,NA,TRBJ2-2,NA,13,CATEGAYTGELFF,TGTGCTACGGAGGGGGCCTACACCGGGGAGCTGTTTTTT
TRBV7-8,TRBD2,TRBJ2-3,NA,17,CASSLRVAGGLTDTQYF,TGTGCCAGCAGCTTAAGAGTGGCGGGGGGGCTCACAGATACGCAGTATTTT
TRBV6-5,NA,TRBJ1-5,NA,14,CASSGRTSGWSQHF,TGTGCCAGCAGCGGGAGGACGTCAGGTTGGTCCCAGCATTTT
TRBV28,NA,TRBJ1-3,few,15,CASGRRQASGNTIYF,TGTGCCAGCGGCCGCCGACAGGCCTCTGGAAACACCATATATTTT
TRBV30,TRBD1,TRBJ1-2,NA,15,CAWSVERTGGGGYTF,TGTGCCTGGAGTGTTGAGCGGACAGGGGGTGGGGGCTACACCTTC
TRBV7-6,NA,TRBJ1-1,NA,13,CASSFARLTEAFF,TGTGCCAGCAGCTTTGCCAGACTCACTGAAGCTTTCTTT
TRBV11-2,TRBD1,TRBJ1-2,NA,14,CASSLGGQSYGYTF,TGTGCCAGCAGCTTAGGGGGACAGTCCTATGGCTACACCTTC
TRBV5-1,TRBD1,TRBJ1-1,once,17,CASSHGTGTGVNTEAFF,TGCGCCAGCAGTCACGGGACAGGGACAGGGGTGAACACTGAAGCTTTCTTT
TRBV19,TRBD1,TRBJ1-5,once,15,CASRIDRGLDQPQHF,TGTGCCAGTAGGATTGACAGGGGGCTTGATCAGCCCCAGCATTTT